These 25 T cell receptor beta chains came from one sample sequenced in a study of blood T cell repertoires in COVID-19. Sequenced by immunoSEQ multiplex PCR; TCRdb stores in-frame clones only, minus some. Of some 90,000 clones in the sample, roughly 87% were seen once. Sequenced input: peripheral blood. Receptors were obtained from a man in his fifties or sixties with acute or convalescent COVID-19.

The chain joins TRBV2 to TRBJ1-6; 11 bases line up with TRBD1. The CDR3 is 16 amino acids. Germline loops: CDR1 SNHLY, CDR2 FYNNEI. With V trimmed by 6 bases and J by 7 bases, 8 bases remained unmatched. The CDR3 DNA sequence: TGTGCCAGCAGGAGCCCGGGACAGGGGGAGAATTCACCCCTCCACTTT. Its protein is CASRSPGQGENSPLHF.

This clone occurred once. The chain joins TRBV3-1 (or the pseudogene TRBV3-2) to TRBJ2-5; D gene unclear. The germline V gene has CDR1 LGHDT and CDR2 YNNKEL (reference sequence). Trimming removed 0 bases at V and 5 bases at J, with 4 bases between. This CDR3 comprises 12 residues. CDR3 loop: CASSQDEETQYF. DNA of the CDR3: TGTGCCAGCAGCCAAGATGAGGAGACCCAGTACTTC.

The chain has TRBV28 and TRBJ1-1; weak D call: TRBD1 (6 bases). Looked up from germline, CDR1 is MDHEN and CDR2 is SYDVKM. The CDR3 extends over 15 amino acids. Trimming stripped 6 bases from V and 5 bases from J, with 19 bases between. The CDR3 spells CASSLSAVQGTEAFF. CDR3 nucleotide sequence: TGTGCCAGCAGCCTTTCCGCAGTGCAGGGGACTGAAGCTTTCTTT.

This chain connects TRBV30 to TRBJ1-1; 7 bases align to TRBD1. Per germline, CDR1 GTSNPN and CDR2 SVGIG (reference sequence). The CDR3 has 11 residues. The junction had 2 bases not matched to a gene; V was cut back by 5 bases and J by 5 bases. CDR3 in DNA: TGTGCCTGGGGACAGGTAACTGAAGCTTTCTTT. It codes for CAWGQVTEAFF.

The chain joins TRBV7-8 to TRBJ1-3; D ambiguous. V gave up 0 bases and J gave up 0 bases, with 6 bases separating them. The CDR3 is 15 amino acids. Germline CDR1 and CDR2: SGHVS and FQNEAQ. The CDR3 is CASSLARSSGNTIYF. DNA for the CDR3: TGTGCCAGCAGCTTAGCCCGGAGCTCTGGAAACACCATATATTTT. The variable domain in full, completed from reference TRBV7-8 and TRBJ1-3, reads GAGVSQSPRYKVAKRGQDVALRCDPISGHVSLFWYQQALGQGPEFLTYFQNEAQLDKSGLPSDRFFAERPEGSVSTLKIQRTQQEDSAVYLCASSLARSSGNTIYFGEGSWLTVV.

The chain joins TRBV5-1 to TRBJ1-1, with D unresolved. CDR1 is SGHRS, CDR2 YFSETQ, per germline. Deletions cut 2 bases from V and 1 base from J, with 12 bases between. CDR3 length: 15 amino acids. CDR3 residues: CASSFIRGSNTEAFF. CDR3 in DNA: TGCGCCAGCAGCTTTATCCGCGGGTCGAACACTGAAGCTTTCTTT.

The chain joins TRBV6-5 to TRBJ2-5; 8 bases align to TRBD1. The ends lost 7 bases at V and 5 bases at J; junction bases unmatched: 6. Germline V lookup: CDR1 MNHEY, CDR2 SVGAGI. CDR3 length equals 13 residues. CDR3 loop: CASIVWTGETQYF. The CDR3 DNA reads as TGTGCCAGCATCGTTTGGACAGGGGAGACCCAGTACTTC.

The chain combines TRBV3-1 (or the pseudogene TRBV3-2) with TRBJ2-5; D is uncertain. Germline CDR1 and CDR2: LGHDT and YNNKEL (reference sequence). V was trimmed by 3 bases and J by 4 bases, leaving 6 bases between them. This CDR3 has 12 residues. The CDR3 sequence: CASSQIGETQYF. The CDR3 nucleotides are TGTGCCAGCAGCCAGATCGGAGAGACCCAGTACTTC.

Remarks on this clone: Other DNA sequences of this sample code for an identical CDR3. The rearrangement joins TRBV5-1 to TRBJ2-3; 8 bases align to TRBD1. Germline V CDR1 and CDR2: SGHRS, YFSETQ. The length of the CDR3 is 15 residues. J gave up 3 bases and V 5 bases, and 8 bases lay outside the gene matches. CDR3 bases: TGCGCCAGCAGTCCCGGGACAGGAAGAACAGATACGCAGTATTTT. As protein: CASSPGTGRTDTQYF. The variable domain in full, completed from reference TRBV5-1 and TRBJ2-3, reads KAGVTQTPRYLIKTRGQQVTLSCSPISGHRSVSWYQQTPGQGLQFLFEYFSETQRNKGNFPGRFSGRQFSNSRSEMNVSTLELGDSALYLCASSPGTGRTDTQYFGPGTRLTVL.

J is TRBJ1-1 and V is TRBV19; D remains ambiguous. Trimming stripped 4 bases from V and 6 bases from J, with 12 bases between. There are 13 residues in the CDR3. Germline V lookup: CDR1 LNHDA, CDR2 SQIVND (reference sequence). In DNA form, the CDR3 reads TGTGCCAGTAGTAGAGGGATGAGGGCTGAAGCTTTCTTT. Its translation is CASSRGMRAEAFF.

The rearrangement joins TRBV11-3 to TRBJ1-1; the D gene is possibly TRBD1 (6 bases). Germline V gene lookup returns CDR1 SGHNT and CDR2 YENEEA. The ends were cut back, 2 bases at V and 4 bases at J, with 11 bases in the middle. CDR3 length: 14 residues. The CDR3 bases are TGTGCCAGCAGCTTAAGGGGAGGGGGCACTGAAGCTTTCTTT. This gives the protein CASSLRGGGTEAFF. Full variable domain (outside the CDR3, taken from reference TRBV11-3 and TRBJ1-1): EAGVVQSPRYKIIEKKQPVAFWCNPISGHNTLYWYLQNLGQGPELLIRYENEEAVDDSQLPKDRFSAERLKGVDSTLKIQPAELGDSAVYLCASSLRGGGTEAFFGQGTRLTVV.

The chain is built from TRBV9 and TRBJ2-1, with 7 bases matching TRBD1. With 4 bases clipped from V and 8 bases from J, the junction kept 12 bases outside the gene matches. Germline loops: CDR1 SGDLS, CDR2 YYNGEE. The CDR3 is made up of 15 amino acids. Here the CDR3 DNA reads TGTGCCAGCAGCACCTACCCGACAGGGTTCGATGAGCAGTTCTTC. This sequence encodes CASSTYPTGFDEQFF.

J is TRBJ1-2 and V is TRBV27; 8 nucleotides align to TRBD1. CDR1 MNHEY and CDR2 SMNVEV come from the germline V gene (reference sequence). V lost 5 bases to trimming and J lost 8 bases; unmatched junction nucleotides: 10. The CDR3 is 14 residues long. CDR3 sequence: CASSTLQGASGYTF. CDR3 bases: TGTGCCAGCAGTACCCTCCAGGGGGCGAGCGGCTACACCTTC.

J is TRBJ2-5 and V is TRBV7-9, with D perhaps matching TRBD1 (5 bases). The CDR3 sequence is 15 residues long. The V gene lost 5 bases and the J gene lost 2 bases, with 15 bases spanning the gap. Germline loops: CDR1 SEHNR, CDR2 FQNEAQ (reference sequence). The CDR3 region is CASSIGIDSQETQYF. The CDR3 region has the DNA TGTGCCAGCAGCATCGGTATTGACAGTCAAGAGACCCAGTACTTC.

The rearrangement links TRBV6-5 to TRBJ2-7; D ambiguous. Trimming stripped 7 bases from V and 4 bases from J, with 17 bases between. This CDR3 has 14 amino acids. Per the germline V gene, CDR1 is MNHEY and CDR2 is SVGAGI. CDR3: CASTPVGRPYEQYF. The CDR3 region has the DNA TGTGCCAGCACCCCGGTGGGCCGTCCTTACGAGCAGTACTTC.

V is TRBV4-1 and J is TRBJ1-5, with 7 bases aligning to TRBD1. This CDR3 spans 14 amino acids. Germline V gene sequence: CDR1 MGHRA, CDR2 YSYEKL. The trim removed 10 bases at V and 3 bases at J, leaving 9 bases unmatched. The CDR3: CATSGTALNQPQHF. Here the CDR3 DNA reads TGCGCCACTTCTGGGACAGCTCTCAATCAGCCCCAGCATTTT.

J is TRBJ1-4 and V is TRBV28, with 7 positions matching TRBD1. J lost 10 bases, V lost 2 bases, and 4 bases had no gene match. Germline-derived CDR1 and CDR2 are MDHEN and SYDVKM. This CDR3 region has 13 residues. The CDR3, as DNA: TGTGCCAGCAGTTTAGGGTGGACAGGAAAACTGTTTTTT. It yields the protein CASSLGWTGKLFF.

The rearrangement uses TRBV12-3 or TRBV12-4 and TRBJ2-7; perhaps TRBD1 as D (6 bases). This CDR3 has 13 amino acids. The ends were cut back, 6 bases at V and 4 bases at J, with 13 bases in the middle. CDR3 region: CASSPLQGYEQYF. The CDR3 DNA is TGTGCCAGCAGCCCGCTTCAGGGGTACGAGCAGTACTTC.

This clone is categorized as medium-sized. The genes are TRBV3-1 (or the pseudogene TRBV3-2) and TRBJ1-2; no clear D. Per the germline V gene, CDR1 is LGHDT and CDR2 is YNNKEL (reference sequence). V dropped 4 bases and J dropped 4 bases, with 16 bases sitting between them. This CDR3 is built from 15 residues. This chain's CDR3 is CASSPRFATLYGYTF. The CDR3 DNA reads TGTGCCAGCAGCCCCCGGTTTGCCACCCTCTATGGCTACACCTTC.

This clone occurred once. The chain recombines TRBV7-2 with TRBJ2-2; a possible D gene is TRBD1 (5 bases). CDR1 is SGHTA, CDR2 FQGNSA, per germline. This CDR3 is 14 amino acids long. V was shortened by 1 base and J by 8 bases, with 11 bases between the two germline ends. The CDR3: CASSLGRVSGELFF. CDR3 DNA sequence: TGTGCCAGCAGCTTAGGCAGGGTCAGTGGGGAGCTGTTTTTT.

The chain couples TRBV30 to TRBJ1-2, with D perhaps matching TRBD1 (6 bases). The V end was cut by 2 bases, the J end by 6 bases, with 13 bases between. CDR1 GTSNPN and CDR2 SVGIG come from the germline V gene (reference sequence). CDR3 size: 13 residues. CDR3 in DNA: TGTGCCTGGAGTCCGGGACACTCCCATGGCTACACCTTC. It translates to CAWSPGHSHGYTF. The full variable domain, completed using reference TRBV30 and TRBJ1-2, is SQTIHQWPATLVQPVGSPLSLECTVEGTSNPNLYWYRQAAGRGLQLLFYSVGIGQISSEVPQNLSASRPQDRQFILSSKKLLLSDSGFYLCAWSPGHSHGYTFGSGTRLTVV.

The chain carries TRBV19 and TRBJ1-5; 11 bases fit TRBD1. The CDR3 totals 17 residues. From germline, CDR1 is LNHDA and CDR2 SQIVND (reference sequence). The junction had 8 bases not matched to a gene; V was cut back by 5 bases and J by 2 bases. The CDR3: CASSSSDRGQGNQPQHF. The CDR3 DNA reads as TGTGCCAGTAGTTCCTCGGACAGGGGGCAAGGCAATCAGCCCCAGCATTTT.

The V gene is TRBV9, the J gene TRBJ1-2; maybe TRBD1 (5 bases). The V gene lost 0 bases and the J gene lost 4 bases, with 13 bases spanning the gap. The CDR3 is 15 residues long. The germline V gene encodes CDR1 SGDLS and CDR2 YYNGEE. The CDR3 spells CASSVDDRFSYGYTF. The CDR3 DNA sequence: TGTGCCAGCAGCGTAGATGACAGATTCTCCTATGGCTACACCTTC.

This chain uses TRBV6-2 or TRBV6-3 with TRBJ2-1; 12 bases fit TRBD2. The CDR3 runs to 16 residues. Germline V gene data show CDR1 as MNHEY and CDR2 as SVGEGT. V was pared by 6 bases and J by 4 bases, with 7 bases of the junction left unmatched. CDR3 loop: CASRPSGGASYNEQFF. In DNA, the CDR3 is TGTGCCAGCAGGCCTAGCGGGGGGGCCTCGTACAATGAGCAGTTCTTC.

The chain joins TRBV4-1 to TRBJ2-2; TRBD1 agrees at 8 bases. Unmatched junction bases numbered 9, after V lost 4 bases and J lost 5 bases. In germline, CDR1 is MGHRA, CDR2 YSYEKL. This CDR3 spans 16 amino acids. The DNA of the CDR3 is TGCGCCAGCAGCCCCGAAGGACAGGGAAGAACCGGGGAGCTGTTTTTT. Translated, it gives CASSPEGQGRTGELFF.